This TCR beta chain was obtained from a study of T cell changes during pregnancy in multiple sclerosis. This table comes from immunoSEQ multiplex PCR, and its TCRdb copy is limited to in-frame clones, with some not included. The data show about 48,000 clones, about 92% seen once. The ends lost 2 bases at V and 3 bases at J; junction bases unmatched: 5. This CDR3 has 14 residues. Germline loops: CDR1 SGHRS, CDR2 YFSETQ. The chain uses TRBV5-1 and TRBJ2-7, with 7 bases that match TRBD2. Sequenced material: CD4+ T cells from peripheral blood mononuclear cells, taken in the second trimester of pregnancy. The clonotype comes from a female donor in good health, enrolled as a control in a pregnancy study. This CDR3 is CASSLEREVYEQYF. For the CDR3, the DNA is TGCGCCAGCAGCTTAGAGCGGGAAGTCTACGAGCAGTACTTC.